This T cell receptor beta chain was sequenced in a study of patients and donors after allogeneic stem cell transplantation. CDR3 length: 16 amino acids. Germline CDR1 reads MNHEY; CDR2 reads SMNVEV (reference sequence). V lost 2 bases to trimming and J lost 2 bases; unmatched junction nucleotides: 3. This clonotype has just a few counts. TCRdb recomputed calls from the RT-PCR reads with MiXCR, one row per CDR3 protein. The sample lists roughly 880,000 distinct CDR3 sequences, about a sixth occurring once. The material sequenced was blood, either unsorted or a sorted T cell fraction (not recorded which). The sequence derives from a human donor who was either an allogeneic HSCT recipient or a stem cell or donor lymphocyte infusion donor (not recorded which). It is not recorded whose cells these are; they may come from a transplant donor. J is TRBJ2-6 and V is TRBV27; 7 nucleotides agree with TRBD1. The CDR3 nucleotides are TGTGCCAGCAGTTTACAGGGGGTGGCTGGGGCCAACGTCCTGACTTTC. Translating gives CASSLQGVAGANVLTF.